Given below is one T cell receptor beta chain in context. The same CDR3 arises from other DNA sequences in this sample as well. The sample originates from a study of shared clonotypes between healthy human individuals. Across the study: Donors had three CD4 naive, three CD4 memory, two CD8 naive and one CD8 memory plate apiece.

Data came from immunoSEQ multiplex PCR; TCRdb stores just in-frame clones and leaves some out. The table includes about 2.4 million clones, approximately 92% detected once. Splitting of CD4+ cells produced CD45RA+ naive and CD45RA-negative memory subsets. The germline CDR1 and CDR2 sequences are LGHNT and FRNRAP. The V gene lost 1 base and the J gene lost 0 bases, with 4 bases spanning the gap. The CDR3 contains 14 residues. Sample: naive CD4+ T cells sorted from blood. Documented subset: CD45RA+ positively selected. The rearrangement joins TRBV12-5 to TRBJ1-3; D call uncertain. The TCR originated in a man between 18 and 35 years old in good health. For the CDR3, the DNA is TGTGCTAGTGGTTTGGGTCTCTCTGGAAACACCATATATTTT. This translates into CASGLGLSGNTIYF.